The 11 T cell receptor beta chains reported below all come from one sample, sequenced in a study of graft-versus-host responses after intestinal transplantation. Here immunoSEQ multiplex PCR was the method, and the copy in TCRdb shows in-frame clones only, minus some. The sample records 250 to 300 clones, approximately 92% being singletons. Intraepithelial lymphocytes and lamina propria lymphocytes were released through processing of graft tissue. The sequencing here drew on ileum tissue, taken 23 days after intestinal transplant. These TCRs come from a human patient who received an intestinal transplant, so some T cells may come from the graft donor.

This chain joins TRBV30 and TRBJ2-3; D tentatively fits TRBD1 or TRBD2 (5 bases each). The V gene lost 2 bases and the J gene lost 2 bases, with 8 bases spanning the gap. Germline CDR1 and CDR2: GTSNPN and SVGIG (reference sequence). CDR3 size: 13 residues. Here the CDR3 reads CAWSWGSTDTQYF. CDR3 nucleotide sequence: TGTGCCTGGAGTTGGGGGTCCACAGATACGCAGTATTTT.

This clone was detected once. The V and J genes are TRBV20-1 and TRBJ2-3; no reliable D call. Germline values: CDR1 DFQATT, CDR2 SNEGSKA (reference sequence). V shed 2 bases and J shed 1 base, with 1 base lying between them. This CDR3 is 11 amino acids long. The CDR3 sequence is CSARRTDTQYF. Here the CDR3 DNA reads TGCAGTGCTAGACGCACAGATACGCAGTATTTT.

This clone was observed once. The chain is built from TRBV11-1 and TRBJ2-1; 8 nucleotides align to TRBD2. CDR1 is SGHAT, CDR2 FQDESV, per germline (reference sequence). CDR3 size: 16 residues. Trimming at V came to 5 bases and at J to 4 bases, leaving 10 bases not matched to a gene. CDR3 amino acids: CASSARTSHHYNEQFF. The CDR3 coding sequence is TGTGCCAGCAGCGCCAGGACTAGCCATCATTACAATGAGCAGTTCTTC.

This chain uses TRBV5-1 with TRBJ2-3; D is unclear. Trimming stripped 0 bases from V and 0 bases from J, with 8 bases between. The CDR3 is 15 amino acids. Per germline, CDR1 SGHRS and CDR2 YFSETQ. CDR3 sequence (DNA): TGCGCCAGCAGCTTGGACTTACCTAGCACAGATACGCAGTATTTT. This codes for CASSLDLPSTDTQYF.

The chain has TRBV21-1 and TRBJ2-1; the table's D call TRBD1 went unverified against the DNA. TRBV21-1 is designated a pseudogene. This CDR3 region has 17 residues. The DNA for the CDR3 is TGTGCCAGCAGTGTCCAGGTGCTACACCATTCCGACAATGAGCAGTTCTTC. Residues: CASSVQVLHHSDNEQFF.

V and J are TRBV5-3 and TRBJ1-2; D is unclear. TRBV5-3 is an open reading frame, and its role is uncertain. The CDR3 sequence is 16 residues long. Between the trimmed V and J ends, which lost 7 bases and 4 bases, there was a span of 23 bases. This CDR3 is CARYTAMVRKTYGYTF. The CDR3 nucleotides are TGTGCCAGATACACTGCAATGGTGAGAAAGACCTATGGCTACACCTTC.

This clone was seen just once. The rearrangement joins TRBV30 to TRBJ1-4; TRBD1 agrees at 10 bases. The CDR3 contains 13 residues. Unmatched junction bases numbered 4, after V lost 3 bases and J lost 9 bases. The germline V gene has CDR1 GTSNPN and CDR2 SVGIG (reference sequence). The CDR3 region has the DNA TGTGCCTGGAGGCCGGGACAGGGGCAAAAACTGTTTTTT. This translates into CAWRPGQGQKLFF.

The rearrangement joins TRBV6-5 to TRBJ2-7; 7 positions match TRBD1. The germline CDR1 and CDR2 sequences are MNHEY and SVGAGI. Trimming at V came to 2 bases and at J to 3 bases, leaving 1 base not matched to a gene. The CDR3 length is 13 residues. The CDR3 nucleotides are TGTGCCAGCAGTTACGGGACAGACTACGAGCAGTACTTC. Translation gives CASSYGTDYEQYF.

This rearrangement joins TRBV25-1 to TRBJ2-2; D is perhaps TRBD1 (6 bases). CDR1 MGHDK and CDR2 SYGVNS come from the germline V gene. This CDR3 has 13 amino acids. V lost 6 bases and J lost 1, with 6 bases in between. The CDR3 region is CASRQGNTGELFF. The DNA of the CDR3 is TGTGCCAGCAGACAGGGGAACACCGGGGAGCTGTTTTTT.

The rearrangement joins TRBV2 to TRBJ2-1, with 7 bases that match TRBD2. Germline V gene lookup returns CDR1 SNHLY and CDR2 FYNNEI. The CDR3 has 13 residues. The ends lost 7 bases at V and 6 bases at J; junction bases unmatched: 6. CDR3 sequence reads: CASIAGEGNEQFF. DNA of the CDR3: TGTGCCAGCATCGCGGGAGAAGGCAATGAGCAGTTCTTC. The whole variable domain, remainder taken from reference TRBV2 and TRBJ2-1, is EPEVTQTPSHQVTQMGQEVILRCVPISNHLYFYWYRQILGQKVEFLVSFYNNEISEKSEIFDDQFSVERPDGSNFTLKIRSTKLEDSAMYFCASIAGEGNEQFFGPGTRLTVL.

The CDR3 sequence is CASSLGTTYEQYF. The CDR3 DNA follows: TGTGCCAGCAGTTTAGGGACAACCTACGAGCAGTACTTC. The J gene is TRBJ2-7, the V gene TRBV27; tentatively, D is TRBD1 (6 bases). V lost 2 bases and J lost 2, with 7 bases in between. This CDR3 comprises 13 residues. The germline V gene encodes CDR1 MNHEY and CDR2 SMNVEV (reference sequence).